This is a list of T cell receptor beta chains from one sample in a study of blood T cell repertoires in COVID-19. Data came from immunoSEQ multiplex PCR; TCRdb stores just in-frame clones and leaves some out. The data hold 45,000 to 65,000 clones, with roughly nine tenths observed a single time. The sample comprised peripheral blood. All receptors derive from a man in his sixties with active COVID-19. Each CDR3 is given with its conserved first and last residue. A D gene is named only where the DNA matches it firmly. The size entry is marked missing in some rows and otherwise reads once, few, many or a size class.

J gene: TRBJ2-5
D gene: TRBD1
V gene: TRBV19
clone size: .
CDR3 length: 16
CDR3 DNA: TGTGCCAGTAGTATTGGGCCACAGGGGTGGAGGGAGACCCAGTACTTC
CDR3 protein: CASSIGPQGWRETQYF

J gene: TRBJ2-3
D gene: .
V gene: TRBV7-8
clone size: .
CDR3 length: 12
CDR3 DNA: TGTGCCAGCAGCCCTGGACTAGATACGCAGTATTTT
CDR3 protein: CASSPGLDTQYF

J gene: TRBJ1-2
D gene: .
V gene: TRBV29-1
clone size: .
CDR3 length: 12
CDR3 DNA: TGCAGCGCGGTCGGTGGGGGCGCAGGCTACACCTTC
CDR3 protein: CSAVGGGAGYTF

J gene: TRBJ2-1
D gene: .
V gene: TRBV3-1/TRBV3-2
clone size: .
CDR3 length: 13
CDR3 DNA: TGTGCCAGCAGTCTTCACGATAGCGACGAGCAGTTCTTC
CDR3 protein: CASSLHDSDEQFF

J gene: TRBJ1-1
D gene: .
V gene: TRBV2
clone size: .
CDR3 length: 14
CDR3 DNA: TGTGCCAGCTCGAAAACGAGGGGGGGCACTGAAGCTTTCTTT
CDR3 protein: CASSKTRGGTEAFF

J gene: TRBJ2-7
D gene: TRBD1
V gene: TRBV10-1
clone size: .
CDR3 length: 16
CDR3 DNA: TGCGCCAGCAGTGAGTTTCCAAGGCAGGGGGCTGACGAGCAGTACTTC
CDR3 protein: CASSEFPRQGADEQYF

J gene: TRBJ1-1
D gene: .
V gene: TRBV6-6
clone size: .
CDR3 length: 13
CDR3 DNA: TGTGCCTTGCTCAGGGTAACGAGCACTGAAGCTTTCTTT
CDR3 protein: CALLRVTSTEAFF

J gene: TRBJ2-1
D gene: TRBD2
V gene: TRBV3-1/TRBV3-2
clone size: .
CDR3 length: 15
CDR3 DNA: TGTGCCAGCAGCCAAGGTCTAGCGGGAGTCTATGAGCAGTTCTTC
CDR3 protein: CASSQGLAGVYEQFF

J gene: TRBJ2-7
D gene: TRBD2
V gene: TRBV6-5
clone size: few
CDR3 length: 13
CDR3 DNA: TGTGCCAGCAGCCGCATCGGGGGGAACGAGCAGTACTTC
CDR3 protein: CASSRIGGNEQYF

J gene: TRBJ2-7
D gene: TRBD2
V gene: TRBV13
clone size: .
CDR3 length: 14
CDR3 DNA: TGTGCCAGCAGCCGGACTAGCGGGAAGGACGAGCAGTACTTC
CDR3 protein: CASSRTSGKDEQYF

J gene: TRBJ2-7
D gene: .
V gene: TRBV6-4
clone size: .
CDR3 length: 14
CDR3 DNA: TGTGCCACCTCAGAGGGCGAGGCACCCCACGAGCAGTACTTC
CDR3 protein: CATSEGEAPHEQYF

J gene: TRBJ1-2
D gene: TRBD1
V gene: TRBV9
clone size: .
CDR3 length: 15
CDR3 DNA: TGTGCCAGCAGCGTAGCGGGACAGGGGTTGAATGGCTACACCTTC
CDR3 protein: CASSVAGQGLNGYTF

J gene: TRBJ2-1
D gene: TRBD2
V gene: TRBV9
clone size: .
CDR3 length: 15
CDR3 DNA: TGTGCCAGCAGCGTAGATGGGACTAGGTACAATGAGCAGTTCTTC
CDR3 protein: CASSVDGTRYNEQFF

J gene: TRBJ2-3
D gene: .
V gene: TRBV5-1
clone size: once
CDR3 length: 15
CDR3 DNA: TGCGCCAGCAGCAAAGACGAGGGAAGCACAGATACGCAGTATTTT
CDR3 protein: CASSKDEGSTDTQYF

J gene: TRBJ1-1
D gene: TRBD1
V gene: TRBV5-1
clone size: .
CDR3 length: 15
CDR3 DNA: TGCGCCAGCAGCACCGCGGGACAGGGTGGCACTGAAGCTTTCTTT
CDR3 protein: CASSTAGQGGTEAFF

J gene: TRBJ1-5
D gene: TRBD1
V gene: TRBV19
clone size: .
CDR3 length: 13
CDR3 DNA: TGTGCCAGTAGCGGGACAGGCAATCAGCCCCAGCATTTT
CDR3 protein: CASSGTGNQPQHF

J gene: TRBJ2-4
D gene: TRBD1
V gene: TRBV6-9
clone size: .
CDR3 length: 13
CDR3 DNA: TGTGCCACTAGGACAGGGATCAAAAACATTCAGTACTTC
CDR3 protein: CATRTGIKNIQYF

J gene: TRBJ1-5
D gene: TRBD1
V gene: TRBV28
clone size: .
CDR3 length: 14
CDR3 DNA: TGTGCCAGCAGCGATGACAGGGGGAATCAGCCCCAGCATTTT
CDR3 protein: CASSDDRGNQPQHF

J gene: TRBJ2-3
D gene: TRBD2
V gene: TRBV18
clone size: .
CDR3 length: 16
CDR3 DNA: TGTGCCAGCTCACCCCCGAGCGGGGGGGGGCTTGGTACGCAGTATTTT
CDR3 protein: CASSPPSGGGLGTQYF

J gene: TRBJ2-3
D gene: .
V gene: TRBV5-1
clone size: .
CDR3 length: 12
CDR3 DNA: TGCGCCAGCAGCTTTGACATGGATACGCAGTATTTT
CDR3 protein: CASSFDMDTQYF

J gene: TRBJ1-4
D gene: TRBD1
V gene: TRBV6-6
clone size: .
CDR3 length: 15
CDR3 DNA: TGTGCCAGCAGTTACCGACAGGGTTTTAATGAAAAACTGTTTTTT
CDR3 protein: CASSYRQGFNEKLFF

J gene: TRBJ2-7
D gene: TRBD2
V gene: TRBV3-1/TRBV3-2
clone size: .
CDR3 length: 15
CDR3 DNA: TGTGCCAGCAGCCATCGGGGGACTACCCGCTACGAGCAGTACTTC
CDR3 protein: CASSHRGTTRYEQYF

J gene: TRBJ1-2
D gene: .
V gene: TRBV19
clone size: .
CDR3 length: 16
CDR3 DNA: TGTGCCAGTAGTATCGGGACGAACCTTTTGGGGGGGGGCTACACCTTC
CDR3 protein: CASSIGTNLLGGGYTF

J gene: TRBJ2-7
D gene: TRBD2
V gene: TRBV28
clone size: .
CDR3 length: 15
CDR3 DNA: TGTGCCAGCAGTTTAGTAGGCGGGAGTCTATACGAGCAGTACTTC
CDR3 protein: CASSLVGGSLYEQYF

J gene: TRBJ2-2
D gene: TRBD1
V gene: TRBV5-5
clone size: .
CDR3 length: 17
CDR3 DNA: TGTGCCAGCAAAGCTTCCGGGACAGGGGTTAACACCGGGGAGCTGTTTTTT
CDR3 protein: CASKASGTGVNTGELFF

J gene: TRBJ2-5
D gene: TRBD2
V gene: TRBV19
clone size: .
CDR3 length: 14
CDR3 DNA: TGTGCCAGTAGTCGACTAGCGGAGCAAGAGACCCAGTACTTC
CDR3 protein: CASSRLAEQETQYF

J gene: TRBJ1-1
D gene: TRBD1
V gene: TRBV6-5
clone size: .
CDR3 length: 15
CDR3 DNA: TGTGCCAGCAGTATCCGACAGGGGGCGGCCACTGAAGCTTTCTTT
CDR3 protein: CASSIRQGAATEAFF

J gene: TRBJ1-4
D gene: .
V gene: TRBV29-1
clone size: few
CDR3 length: 12
CDR3 DNA: TGCAGCGCCATCCAAGGGGTCGGAAAACTGTTTTTT
CDR3 protein: CSAIQGVGKLFF

J gene: TRBJ2-7
D gene: .
V gene: TRBV4-2
clone size: once
CDR3 length: 14
CDR3 DNA: TGTGCCAGCAGCCAAGCTAGCTTAACCTACGAGCAGTACTTC
CDR3 protein: CASSQASLTYEQYF

J gene: TRBJ2-1
D gene: TRBD2
V gene: TRBV7-9
clone size: .
CDR3 length: 19
CDR3 DNA: TGTGCCAGCACCTACCAGGGGACTAGCGGGAGGGTGAGGTACAATGAGCAGTTCTTC
CDR3 protein: CASTYQGTSGRVRYNEQFF

J gene: TRBJ1-4
D gene: .
V gene: TRBV7-9
clone size: .
CDR3 length: 15
CDR3 DNA: TGTGCCAGCAGCCCCGGACTTTCAACTAATGAAAAACTGTTTTTT
CDR3 protein: CASSPGLSTNEKLFF

J gene: TRBJ2-1
D gene: .
V gene: TRBV24-1
clone size: .
CDR3 length: 15
CDR3 DNA: TGTGCCACCAGTGACTCACAGGGTTCACTCAATGAGCAGTTCTTC
CDR3 protein: CATSDSQGSLNEQFF

J gene: TRBJ2-5
D gene: TRBD1
V gene: TRBV28
clone size: .
CDR3 length: 15
CDR3 DNA: TGTGCCAGCAGTTCGACAGGGATGGCCCAAGAGACCCAGTACTTC
CDR3 protein: CASSSTGMAQETQYF

J gene: TRBJ2-3
D gene: TRBD2
V gene: TRBV9
clone size: .
CDR3 length: 15
CDR3 DNA: TGTGCCAGCAGCGTGGGAGGGAGTATCCCAGATACGCAGTATTTT
CDR3 protein: CASSVGGSIPDTQYF

J gene: TRBJ2-1
D gene: TRBD1
V gene: TRBV7-2
clone size: once
CDR3 length: 15
CDR3 DNA: TGTGCCAGCAGCTCCCGGGACAGGGGCCGGAATGAGCAGTTCTTC
CDR3 protein: CASSSRDRGRNEQFF

J gene: TRBJ2-7
D gene: .
V gene: TRBV28
clone size: .
CDR3 length: 15
CDR3 DNA: TGTGCCAGCAGTTCCCCATTAGGACTTAATTACGAGCAGTACTTC
CDR3 protein: CASSSPLGLNYEQYF